The subject of this entry is one T cell receptor beta chain. The germline gives CDR1 SGHRS, CDR2 YFSETQ. V was clipped by 4 bases and J by 7 bases; unmatched bases: 10. This CDR3 comprises 15 residues. Original handling: Amplification of reference gene primers was used by the study to estimate nucleated cell counts. This table comes from immunoSEQ multiplex PCR, and its TCRdb copy is limited to in-frame clones, with some not included. V, J and clone size are those of that table, while D and trimming were read from the DNA. Here the sample spans about 180,000 clones, around 80% being singletons. This sample is drawn from a study of blood T cell repertoires in COVID-19. Study in general: COVID-19 samples collected from the United States, Italy and Spain covered acute and convalescent phases.

Each participant's cohort was designated according to participant-reported clinical history. The source is a man between 60 and 75 years old who had been exposed to COVID-19. The genes are TRBV5-1 and TRBJ2-1; 8 bases fit TRBD2. The sequenced sample consisted of PBMCs or T cells enriched from blood (not recorded which). The CDR3 here is CASSQLSGRGNEQFF. The DNA for the CDR3 is TGCGCCAGCAGCCAGTTGAGCGGGAGAGGGAATGAGCAGTTCTTC.